These 32 T cell receptor beta chains originate from one sample sequenced in a study of T cell responses to AZD1222 COVID-19 vaccine. This table comes from immunoSEQ multiplex PCR, and its TCRdb copy is limited to in-frame clones, with some not included. The sample includes more than 95,000 clones, around nine tenths of them seen just once. Specimen: peripheral blood, collected on day 0 of AZD1222 vaccination. The receptors shown here come from an adult in good health.

V gene TRBV25-1 combines with J gene TRBJ1-2; D is possibly TRBD1 (5 bases). V lost 4 bases, J lost 7 bases, and 13 bases lay in between. CDR1 is MGHDK, CDR2 SYGVNS, per germline. The CDR3 has 13 residues. CDR3 bases: TGTGCCAGCAGTGGGCAACCGAGGGGTGGCTACACCTTC. Amino acids: CASSGQPRGGYTF.

The chain couples TRBV9 to TRBJ1-6, with 7 nucleotides matching TRBD1. CDR3 length: 18 residues. V lost 3 bases and J lost 9; bases outside the gene matches: 18. CDR1 and CDR2 from the germline V gene are SGDLS and YYNGEE. CDR3 amino acids: CASSGGRDSGLVGSPLHF. The CDR3 DNA is TGTGCCAGCAGCGGAGGCCGGGACAGCGGGTTGGTGGGTTCACCCCTCCACTTT. Full variable domain (missing parts from reference TRBV9 and TRBJ1-6): DSGVTQTPKHLITATGQRVTLRCSPRSGDLSVYWYQQSLDQGLQFLIQYYNGEERAKGNILERFSAQQFPDLHSELNLSSLELGDSALYFCASSGGRDSGLVGSPLHFGNGTRLTVT.

The chain uses TRBV5-3 and TRBJ1-2, with no clear D. TRBV5-3 is an open reading frame, and its role is uncertain. This CDR3 comprises 11 residues. V lost 7 bases and J lost 4, with 8 bases in between. The CDR3 loop is CARCSLYGYTF. The CDR3 DNA reads as TGTGCCAGATGCAGCCTCTATGGCTACACCTTC.

The V and J genes are TRBV6-5 and TRBJ1-1; maybe TRBD1 (5 bases). V lost 7 bases to trimming and J lost 4 bases, with 13 bases between them. The CDR3 has 13 amino acids. The V gene's germline CDR1 is MNHEY and CDR2 SVGAGI. In DNA, the CDR3 is TGTGCCAGCATTCCGCGGGGGGGCACTGAAGCTTTCTTT. Translating it yields CASIPRGGTEAFF.

This chain joins TRBV27 and TRBJ1-2; no reliable D call. V was trimmed by 5 bases and J by 6 bases, leaving 10 bases between them. Germline-derived CDR1 and CDR2 are MNHEY and SMNVEV (reference sequence). The CDR3 has 12 residues. CDR3 loop: CASSPTGHGYTF. The CDR3 nucleotides read TGTGCCAGCAGTCCCACTGGTCATGGCTACACCTTC.

V and J are TRBV27 and TRBJ2-2; D gene uncertain. CDR3 length equals 14 residues. V was shortened by 4 bases and J by 5 bases, with 11 bases between the two germline ends. Germline V lookup: CDR1 MNHEY, CDR2 SMNVEV (reference sequence). CDR3 DNA: TGTGCCAGCAGTTCTGGGATGAGGACCGGGGAGCTGTTTTTT. This translates into CASSSGMRTGELFF.

The chain is built from TRBV15 and TRBJ1-5; TRBD1 might be the D (5 bases). In germline, CDR1 is LNHNV, CDR2 YYDKDF (reference sequence). Trimming stripped 4 bases from V and 3 bases from J, with 13 bases between. The CDR3 sequence is 15 residues long. The CDR3 is CATSMDRGDNQPQHF. For the CDR3, the DNA is TGTGCCACCAGCATGGACCGAGGGGACAATCAGCCCCAGCATTTT.

The chain couples TRBV4-2 to TRBJ1-2, with a weak D call TRBD1 (5 bases). CDR3 length: 16 amino acids. The germline gives CDR1 LGHNA, CDR2 YNFKEQ. Trimming stripped 1 base from V and 3 bases from J, with 15 bases between. CDR3 region: CASSQVAFGGDYGYTF. CDR3 DNA: TGTGCCAGCAGCCAAGTGGCCTTCGGGGGGGACTATGGCTACACCTTC.

The chain recombines TRBV7-9 with TRBJ2-3, with TRBD2 as a possible D gene (6 bases). The CDR3 length is 14 residues. The V end lost 6 bases, the J end lost 1 base, and 11 bases lay between the germline ends. Germline CDR1 is SEHNR and CDR2 is FQNEAQ (reference sequence). CDR3 nucleotides: TGTGCCAGCAGGTGGGGGGAGGGCACAGATACGCAGTATTTT. This sequence encodes CASRWGEGTDTQYF. The full variable domain, with the rest looked up from reference TRBV7-9 and TRBJ2-3, is DTGVSQNPRHKITKRGQNVTFRCDPISEHNRLYWYRQTLGQGPEFLTYFQNEAQLEKSRLLSDRFSAERPKGSFSTLEIQRTEQGDSAMYLCASRWGEGTDTQYFGPGTRLTVL.

The rearrangement links TRBV15 to TRBJ2-2; 7 bases line up with TRBD2. Germline assignment: CDR1 LNHNV and CDR2 YYDKDF (reference sequence). This CDR3 comprises 19 residues. V was pared by 0 bases and J by 1 base, with 11 bases of the junction left unmatched. This chain's CDR3 is CATSRDGVRGYGNTGELFF. In DNA, the CDR3 is TGTGCCACCAGCAGAGACGGGGTGCGGGGGTATGGGAACACCGGGGAGCTGTTTTTT.

This clone was seen a handful of times. This CDR3 is CASRKPGLQQFF. DNA for the CDR3: TGTGCCAGCAGGAAACCGGGACTCCAGCAGTTCTTC. The rearrangement uses TRBV27 and TRBJ2-1, with a weak D call TRBD2 (6 bases). Germline CDR1 is MNHEY and CDR2 is SMNVEV (reference sequence). The CDR3 totals 12 residues. The V and J ends lost 6 bases and 11 bases respectively, with 14 bases between them.

The chain is built from TRBV6-2 or TRBV6-3 and TRBJ2-7; D could derive from TRBD1 or TRBD2 (5 bases each). This CDR3 spans 15 amino acids. Germline values: CDR1 MNHEY, CDR2 SVGEGT. Trimming cost V 4 bases and J 6 bases, with 19 bases left between them. This CDR3 is CASSSPGRTSGEQYF. The CDR3 DNA follows: TGTGCCAGCAGTTCACCGGGACGGACCTCGGGCGAGCAGTACTTC.

V is TRBV30 and J is TRBJ2-3; D is undetermined. The V end was cut by 1 base, the J end by 6 bases, with 5 bases between. Germline assignment: CDR1 GTSNPN and CDR2 SVGIG (reference sequence). The CDR3 contains 11 residues. The CDR3, as DNA: TGTGCCTGGAGTGGTAGGGATACGCAGTATTTT. Its protein product is CAWSGRDTQYF. The full variable domain, its missing parts supplied by reference TRBV30 and TRBJ2-3, is SQTIHQWPATLVQPVGSPLSLECTVEGTSNPNLYWYRQAAGRGLQLLFYSVGIGQISSEVPQNLSASRPQDRQFILSSKKLLLSDSGFYLCAWSGRDTQYFGPGTRLTVL.

The table lists this clone with a count of one. This chain links TRBV7-2 with TRBJ2-3, with D maybe TRBD1 (6 bases). The CDR3 runs 14 residues. CDR1 is SGHTA and CDR2 is FQGNSA in the germline V gene. Trimming pared 5 bases from V and 6 bases from J, leaving 15 bases between. CDR3 sequence reads: CASSPGMGADTQYF. The CDR3 nucleotides read TGTGCCAGCAGCCCCGGGATGGGGGCGGATACGCAGTATTTT.

V usage is TRBV30 and J usage is TRBJ1-3, with D unclear. The CDR3 is 14 amino acids. Per the germline V gene, CDR1 is GTSNPN and CDR2 is SVGIG (reference sequence). V was trimmed by 0 bases and J by 1 base, leaving 7 bases between them. This CDR3 reads CAWSVGHSGNTIYF. CDR3 DNA: TGTGCCTGGAGTGTTGGCCATTCTGGAAACACCATATATTTT.

The chain carries TRBV5-4 and TRBJ2-2; 8 nucleotides align to TRBD2. Trimming at V came to 4 bases and at J to 6 bases, leaving 8 bases not matched to a gene. Germline values: CDR1 SGHNT, CDR2 YYREEE (reference sequence). The CDR3 contains 15 residues. Here the CDR3 DNA reads TGTGCCAGCAGCCGGGAGGGACTCCTGTCCGGGGAGCTGTTTTTT. Protein product: CASSREGLLSGELFF.

V and J are TRBV18 and TRBJ2-3, with a weak D call TRBD1 (5 bases). This CDR3 comprises 15 residues. V was shortened by 4 bases and J by 2 bases, with 13 bases between the two germline ends. Germline-derived CDR1 and CDR2 are KGHSH and LQKENI. The CDR3 DNA is TGTGCCAGCTCACTTCAGACAGACCCCACAGATACGCAGTATTTT. Its protein product is CASSLQTDPTDTQYF.

The chain employs TRBV19 and TRBJ1-3; D is unresolved. V was cut by 6 bases and J by 4 bases, with 22 bases left in between. CDR3 size: 17 residues. Germline values: CDR1 LNHDA, CDR2 SQIVND (reference sequence). The CDR3 here is CASSLRGRASPGNTIYF. The CDR3 DNA reads TGTGCCAGTAGCCTACGAGGGAGGGCCAGTCCCGGAAACACCATATATTTT.

The CDR3: CASSLEGENYGYTF. CDR3 coding DNA: TGTGCCAGCAGCTTGGAAGGGGAGAACTATGGCTACACCTTC. The chain employs TRBV5-5 and TRBJ1-2, with a possible D match to TRBD1 (5 bases). Germline CDR1 is SGHKS and CDR2 is YYEKEE (reference sequence). The V and J ends lost 0 bases and 2 bases respectively, with 8 bases between them. The CDR3 runs to 14 residues.

The chain couples TRBV30 to TRBJ1-5; no definite D call. Germline loops: CDR1 GTSNPN, CDR2 SVGIG (reference sequence). CDR3 length: 14 amino acids. With 2 bases removed from V and 7 bases from J, the gap between germline ends came to 15 bases. The CDR3 DNA is TGTGCCTGGAGTAATCCGACCTTGCGACAGCCCCAGCATTTT. Residues: CAWSNPTLRQPQHF. The full variable domain, its missing parts supplied by reference TRBV30 and TRBJ1-5, is SQTIHQWPATLVQPVGSPLSLECTVEGTSNPNLYWYRQAAGRGLQLLFYSVGIGQISSEVPQNLSASRPQDRQFILSSKKLLLSDSGFYLCAWSNPTLRQPQHFGDGTRLSIL.

The chain links TRBV3-1 (or the pseudogene TRBV3-2) to TRBJ1-5, with D possibly matching TRBD1 (6 bases). CDR1 and CDR2 from the germline V gene are LGHDT and YNNKEL (reference sequence). The germline V and J ends were trimmed by 6 bases and 7 bases, with 19 bases remaining between them. The CDR3 consists of 15 residues. CDR3 nucleotide sequence: TGTGCCAGCAGGCAAAGGGTGGGGGGCAGACAGCCCCAGCATTTT. This codes for CASRQRVGGRQPQHF.

Turning to this clone: Compared with germline, one end of the junction differs, possibly owing to a read error. This chain joins TRBV5-1 and TRBJ1-2; 9 bases line up with TRBD1. CDR3 length: 14 amino acids. Per germline, CDR1 SGHRS and CDR2 YFSETQ. CDR3: CASSPGTGRTGQDF. As DNA, the CDR3 is TGCGCCAGCAGCCCGGGGACAGGGCGGACCGGACAAGATTTC. Full variable domain (remainder filled in from reference TRBV5-1 and TRBJ1-2): KAGVTQTPRYLIKTRGQQVTLSCSPISGHRSVSWYQQTPGQGLQFLFEYFSETQRNKGNFPGRFSGRQFSNSRSEMNVSTLELGDSALYLCASSPGTGRTGQDFGSGTRLTVV.

The rearrangement links TRBV2 to TRBJ2-1, with a tentative D call TRBD2 (7 bases). Germline loops: CDR1 SNHLY, CDR2 FYNNEI. V shed 8 bases and J shed 4 bases, with 15 bases lying between them. The length of the CDR3 is 14 residues. The chain's CDR3 is CASAGDRSYNEQFF. CDR3 DNA: TGTGCCAGCGCGGGAGACAGGTCTTACAATGAGCAGTTCTTC.

V usage is TRBV6-5 and J usage is TRBJ1-2, with 8 bases identical to TRBD1. Germline V gene sequence: CDR1 MNHEY, CDR2 SVGAGI. The CDR3 runs 16 residues. V dropped 4 bases and J dropped 9; count of bases not matched to a gene: 16. The CDR3 coding sequence is TGTGCCAGCAGTTCTTTTTGGGACAGGAGTTCTATGAGCTACACCTTC. Its protein is CASSSFWDRSSMSYTF.

This chain links TRBV7-2 with TRBJ1-3; the D is unclear. The V gene lost 4 bases and the J gene lost 7 bases, with 14 bases spanning the gap. Germline CDR1 SGHTA, CDR2 FQGNSA. The length of the CDR3 is 14 residues. This CDR3 reads CASSSYSGGNTIYF. CDR3 DNA sequence: TGTGCCAGCAGCTCTTACTCTGGAGGGAACACCATATATTTT.

The chain carries TRBV4-1 and TRBJ2-1; 10 bases agree with TRBD2. The CDR3 totals 17 residues. Germline V CDR1 and CDR2: MGHRA, YSYEKL. With 1 base clipped from V and 7 bases from J, the junction kept 10 bases outside the gene matches. The CDR3 reads CASSQALAGGFNNEQFF. The CDR3 DNA is TGCGCCAGCAGCCAAGCTTTAGCGGGGGGTTTTAATAATGAGCAGTTCTTC.

The V gene is TRBV6-6, the J gene TRBJ2-5; the match to TRBD2 covers 8 bases. The CDR3 covers 15 residues. Germline loops: CDR1 MNHNY, CDR2 SVGAGI (reference sequence). Losses at the gene ends were 2 bases for V and 5 bases for J; bases not matched to a gene: 7. CDR3 in amino acids: CASSYGGGSRETQYF. The DNA for the CDR3 is TGTGCCAGCAGTTACGGCGGGGGGTCTCGGGAGACCCAGTACTTC.

The rearrangement links TRBV12-3 or TRBV12-4 to TRBJ1-2; D uncertain. This CDR3 comprises 13 residues. V lost 8 bases and J 8 bases, leaving 18 bases between the germline ends. In nucleotides, the CDR3 is TGTGCCAGCGACTCCCCCACAGAGGCCGGCTACACCTTC. It yields the protein CASDSPTEAGYTF.

This clone was seen once. V gene TRBV5-8 combines with J gene TRBJ1-4; no firm D call. The CDR3 sequence is 15 residues long. Trimming cost V 4 bases and J 0 bases, with 10 bases left between them. Germline V lookup: CDR1 SGHTS, CDR2 YDEGEE. DNA of the CDR3: TGTGCCAGCAGCCTGGACGGCGCAACTAATGAAAAACTGTTTTTT. This gives the protein CASSLDGATNEKLFF.

V and J are TRBV10-3 and TRBJ2-3; tentatively, D is TRBD2 (6 bases). V dropped 6 bases and J dropped 6 bases, with 19 bases sitting between them. CDR1 is ENHRY and CDR2 is SYGVKD in the germline V gene. The CDR3 contains 15 residues. For the CDR3, the DNA is TGTGCCATCAGCCCGGGAGTTGGTTTTTCGGATACGCAGTATTTT. Encoded protein: CAISPGVGFSDTQYF.

V is TRBV6-5 and J is TRBJ2-2, with D possibly being TRBD1 (5 bases). Trimming shortened V by 2 bases and J by 1 base, and 11 bases separated the two germline ends. CDR1 is MNHEY and CDR2 is SVGAGI in the germline V gene. The CDR3 has 16 residues. The CDR3 protein is CASSYQRQQNTGELFF. CDR3 bases: TGTGCCAGCAGTTACCAAAGACAGCAGAACACCGGGGAGCTGTTTTTT.

The chain uses TRBV5-1 and TRBJ2-5; D is tentatively TRBD1 or TRBD2 (6 bases each). Deletions cut 2 bases from V and 2 bases from J, with 16 bases between. CDR1 is SGHRS, CDR2 YFSETQ, per germline. The CDR3 totals 16 residues. The DNA for the CDR3 is TGCGCCAGCAGCTTACAGGGCGGGGAAATTCAAGAGACCCAGTACTTC. Translation gives CASSLQGGEIQETQYF.